This T cell receptor beta chain came from a study of blood T cell repertoires in COVID-19. The overall study: Samples taken during acute and convalescent COVID-19 were collected in the United States, Italy and Spain. The cDNA or gDNA used as material had been derived from T cells, B-cell-depleted T cells, or PBMCs.

As originally analysed: Reference gene primer amplification in the assay estimated nucleated cell counts. Here immunoSEQ multiplex PCR was the method, and the copy in TCRdb shows in-frame clones only, minus some. V and J calls and clone size are given by that table; D and trimming were obtained from the DNA. This sample has about 95,000 clones, with around 87% found just once. V was shortened by 0 bases and J by 4 bases, with 12 bases between the two germline ends. The CDR3 length is 15 residues. Germline V gene data show CDR1 as SGHTA and CDR2 as FQGNSA. The sample was peripheral blood. This TCR was sampled from a human donor in a cohort sampled during active COVID-19. The genes are TRBV7-2 and TRBJ1-1; TRBD1 might be the D (5 bases). The CDR3 DNA reads as TGTGCCAGCAGCTTAGCACTCCCAGGGCGCACTGAAGCTTTCTTT. This encodes CASSLALPGRTEAFF.